This T cell receptor beta chain was obtained from a study of identical twins. Concerning this clonotype: Its antigen is unknown.

TCRdb redid the calling of the 5' RACE reads with MiXCR, one entry per CDR3 protein. The sample holds around 1.7 million distinct CDR3 sequences; under 35% are singletons and the top ten take about 0.27%. Study results and limitations: Beta out-of-frame twin sharing showed a weaker excess. Low generation probability was overrepresented in out-of-frame alpha sequences shared by twins. Donors were not followed over many years; analysis was cross-sectional.

The length of the CDR3 is 15 residues. Germline loops: CDR1 KGHDR, CDR2 SFDVKD. The V and J ends lost 4 bases and 11 bases, in that order; junction bases with no gene match: 11. The TCR originated in a newborn girl in good health. Material for sequencing was cord blood. The chain has TRBV24-1 and TRBJ2-5; 11 nucleotides align to TRBD2. CDR3: CATSEPGLAENEQYF. The CDR3 nucleotides are TGTGCCACCAGTGAACCGGGACTAGCGGAAAATGAGCAGTACTTC.